This T cell receptor beta chain stems from a study of T cell changes during pregnancy in multiple sclerosis. Germline values: CDR1 MGHRA, CDR2 YSYEKL. The CDR3 runs to 16 residues. Concerning this clone: At one end the junction does not follow the germline gene, possibly because of a read error.

Assay: immunoSEQ multiplex PCR; the TCRdb copy retains only in-frame clones and omits some. Seen here are fewer than 70,000 clones, roughly 91% observed once, and the top ten hold roughly 1.5%. Sequencing was performed on peripheral blood, taken in the third trimester of pregnancy. The receptor's source is a female donor with multiple sclerosis, enrolled in a pregnancy study. This chain joins TRBV4-1 and TRBJ1-2; D possibly corresponds to TRBD1 (5 bases). CDR3 DNA: TGCGCCAGCAGCCAAGTCGGTGGAGGGGCTAAATATGGCTACACCTTC. It is translated as CASSQVGGGAKYGYTF.